The present entry profiles one T cell receptor (beta chain) with its context. The entry originates in a study of cytomegalovirus exposure and HLA in healthy donors. PCR used 60 Vbeta primers and 13 Jbeta primers. Generated by immunoSEQ multiplex PCR, the TCRdb table keeps only in-frame clones and is missing some. The sample gives fewer than 200,000 clones, approximately 72% of which show up once; 2% to 3% is in the top ten. This receptor was obtained from a human donor in good health. Sample: PBMCs.

The CDR3 bases are TGTGCCAGCAGCCCCCCGGGGGATTACGAGCAGTACTTC. Protein product: CASSPPGDYEQYF. V usage is TRBV7-9 and J usage is TRBJ2-7, with D perhaps matching TRBD2 (6 bases). The CDR3 loop spans 13 amino acids. Trimming took 5 bases from V and 4 from J, leaving 12 bases between them. Germline CDR1 reads SEHNR; CDR2 reads FQNEAQ (reference sequence). The full variable domain, rest sourced from reference TRBV7-9 and TRBJ2-7, is DTGVSQNPRHKITKRGQNVTFRCDPISEHNRLYWYRQTLGQGPEFLTYFQNEAQLEKSRLLSDRFSAERPKGSFSTLEIQRTEQGDSAMYLCASSPPGDYEQYFGPGTRLTVT.